This entry lists 8 T cell receptor beta chains sequenced from one sample in a study of shared clonotypes between healthy human individuals. This table comes from immunoSEQ multiplex PCR, and its TCRdb copy is limited to in-frame clones, with some not included. Among over 1.5 million clones listed, nearly 99% were seen once. What was sequenced was naive CD4+ T cells sorted from blood. The subset denotes: CD45RA+ positively selected. Source of these receptors: a man aged 30-40 years in good health.

This clone was detected once. The gene calls are TRBV20-1 and TRBJ1-5; D gene ambiguous. The CDR3 totals 11 residues. Germline V gene lookup returns CDR1 DFQATT and CDR2 SNEGSKA (reference sequence). Trimming shortened V by 3 bases and J by 3 bases, and 3 bases separated the two germline ends. In DNA, the CDR3 is TGCAGTGCTAGTACCAATCAGCCCCAGCATTTT. As protein: CSASTNQPQHF.

The chain joins TRBV27 to TRBJ2-1, with TRBD2 matching 10 bases. This CDR3 has 14 amino acids. J lost 10 bases, V lost 2 bases, and 5 bases had no gene match. Germline V gene sequence: CDR1 MNHEY, CDR2 SMNVEV (reference sequence). The CDR3 loop is CASSLDLAGAEQFF. The CDR3 bases are TGTGCCAGCAGTTTAGATCTAGCGGGAGCGGAGCAGTTCTTC.

V usage is TRBV7-9 and J usage is TRBJ1-1; possible D gene TRBD1, 5 bases. V shed 3 bases and J shed 10 bases, with 9 bases lying between them. The CDR3 covers 11 residues. The V gene's germline CDR1 is SEHNR and CDR2 FQNEAQ (reference sequence). DNA of the CDR3: TGTGCCAGCAGCTTGGGGGGACGAGCTTTCTTT. Translating it yields CASSLGGRAFF.

The chain carries TRBV5-1 and TRBJ1-2, with TRBD1 identical over 8 bases. The CDR3 sequence is 15 residues long. Per germline, CDR1 SGHRS and CDR2 YFSETQ. V lost 4 bases, J lost 4 bases, and 9 bases stayed unmatched. CDR3 sequence reads: CASSDKGQGVYGYTF. The CDR3 DNA sequence: TGCGCCAGCAGCGATAAAGGACAGGGAGTCTATGGCTACACCTTC.

In this sample, this clone turned up once. DNA of the CDR3: TGTGCCACCCAACTCGGGGTGAACACAGATACGCAGTATTTT. Its translation is CATQLGVNTDTQYF. J is TRBJ2-3 and V is TRBV25-1; perhaps TRBD2 as D (5 bases). The ends were cut back, 10 bases at V and 2 bases at J, with 16 bases in the middle. The germline V gene encodes CDR1 MGHDK and CDR2 SYGVNS. CDR3 length equals 14 residues.

This chain connects TRBV29-1 to TRBJ2-5; 10 positions match TRBD1. The CDR3 extends over 13 amino acids. Germline V gene sequence: CDR1 SQVTM, CDR2 ANQGSEA. V was clipped by 4 bases and J by 8 bases; unmatched bases: 7. This chain's CDR3 is CSVVRQGANTQYF. The CDR3 bases are TGCAGCGTTGTGAGACAGGGGGCGAATACCCAGTACTTC.

The rearrangement uses TRBV11-3 and TRBJ2-1, with 7 bases identical to TRBD1. Germline loops: CDR1 SGHNT, CDR2 YENEEA. The length of the CDR3 is 14 residues. V lost 6 bases to trimming and J lost 0 bases; unmatched junction nucleotides: 2. The DNA for the CDR3 is TGTGCCAGCAGTTACAGGGGCTCCTACAATGAGCAGTTCTTC. It is translated as CASSYRGSYNEQFF.

V usage is TRBV29-1 and J usage is TRBJ2-7, with D possibly TRBD1 on 6 matching bases. Deletions cut 4 bases from V and 2 bases from J, with 12 bases between. This CDR3 is 13 amino acids long. CDR1 and CDR2 (germline): SQVTM, ANQGSEA. CDR3: CSVGTGSAYEQYF. CDR3 nucleotides: TGCAGCGTTGGAACAGGGAGTGCCTACGAGCAGTACTTC.